The 3 T cell receptor beta chains reported below all come from one sample, sequenced in a study of cytomegalovirus exposure and HLA in healthy donors. The PCR ran on 60 Vbeta and 13 Jbeta primers. TCRdb's copy holds only in-frame clones and misses some; the assay was immunoSEQ multiplex PCR. The profile shows some 200,000 clones, about 80% of them singletons. The sequencing input was PBMCs. These receptors all stem from a woman aged 30 to 39 in good health and CMV-seronegative.

The chain joins TRBV5-1 to TRBJ2-5; TRBD2 is a possible D gene (5 bases). Germline V CDR1 and CDR2: SGHRS, YFSETQ. The V end lost 4 bases, the J end lost 7 bases, and 11 bases lay between the germline ends. The CDR3 covers 12 residues. This CDR3 reads CASSAAGGTQYF. The CDR3 DNA reads TGCGCCAGCAGCGCCGCGGGTGGGACCCAGTACTTC.

This clone occurred a few times. The chain links TRBV5-1 to TRBJ2-3, with D possibly being TRBD2 (5 bases). CDR3 size: 21 residues. Germline V CDR1 and CDR2: SGHRS, YFSETQ. The V and J ends lost 0 bases and 2 bases respectively, with 28 bases between them. In nucleotides, the CDR3 is TGCGCCAGCAGCTTGGACCAGCGGCGGAGCAGAACGTCCTCCTTCACAGATACGCAGTATTTT. Its protein is CASSLDQRRSRTSSFTDTQYF.

This clone has only a few counts. This chain joins TRBV27 and TRBJ1-1; 11 bases align to TRBD1. Germline CDR1 is MNHEY and CDR2 is SMNVEV (reference sequence). V gave up 4 bases and J gave up 7 bases; unmatched junction bases: 5. There are 14 residues in the CDR3. This CDR3 reads CASSSSGTGGEAFF. In nucleotides, the CDR3 is TGTGCCAGCAGTTCCTCCGGGACAGGGGGTGAAGCTTTCTTT.